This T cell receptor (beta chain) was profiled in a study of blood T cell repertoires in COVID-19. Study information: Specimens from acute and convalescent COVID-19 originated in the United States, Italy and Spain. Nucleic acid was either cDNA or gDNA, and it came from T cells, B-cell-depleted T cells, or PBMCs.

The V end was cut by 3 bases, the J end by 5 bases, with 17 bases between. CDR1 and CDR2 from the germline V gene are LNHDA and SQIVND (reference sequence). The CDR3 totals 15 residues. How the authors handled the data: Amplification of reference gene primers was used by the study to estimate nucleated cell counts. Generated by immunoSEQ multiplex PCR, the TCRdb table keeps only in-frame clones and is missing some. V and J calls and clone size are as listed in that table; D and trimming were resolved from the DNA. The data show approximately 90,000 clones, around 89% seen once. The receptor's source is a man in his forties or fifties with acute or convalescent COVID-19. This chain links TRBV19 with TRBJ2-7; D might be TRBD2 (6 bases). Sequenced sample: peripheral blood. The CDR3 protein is CASSMERAPRHEQYF. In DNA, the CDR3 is TGTGCCAGTAGTATGGAGCGGGCGCCGCGGCACGAGCAGTACTTC.